The 20 T cell receptor beta chains in this list originate from one sample, sequenced in a study of regulatory T cells in long-lasting Graves disease. Documented time point: newly diagnosed GD, antithyroid drugs for less than 3 months. RNA isolated from PBMCs was used to make the TCR library. The TCR beta library used iRepertoire HTBI primers with Arm-PCR amplification of CDR3. TCRdb reprocessed the multiplex PCR reads via MiXCR and lists one record per CDR3 protein. The data hold around 250,000 distinct CDR3 sequences, with 15% to 20% observed a single time. Sequences were derived from peripheral blood mononuclear cells (PBMCs), sampled at new diagnosis, from a patient treated with antithyroid drugs. Receptors were obtained from a female donor with Graves disease.

There are many counts of this clonotype. V is TRBV12-3 or TRBV12-4 and J is TRBJ1-4, with D uncertain. There are 16 residues in the CDR3. The germline V and J ends were trimmed by 2 bases and 0 bases, with 10 bases remaining between them. CDR3 bases: TGTGCCAGCAGTTTACAGGCCGCAGCAACTAATGAAAAACTGTTTTTT. Residues: CASSLQAAATNEKLFF.

In this sample, this clonotype turned up a few times. This sequence joins TRBV7-3 and TRBJ2-5; D tentatively reads TRBD1 or TRBD2 (5 bases each). Germline lookup yields CDR1 SGHTA and CDR2 FQGTGA. Trimming shortened V by 0 bases and J by 1 base, and 9 bases separated the two germline ends. The CDR3 sequence is 15 residues long. The CDR3 protein is CASSLTGTGQETQYF. For the CDR3, the DNA is TGTGCCAGCAGCTTAACCGGGACGGGCCAAGAGACCCAGTACTTC. The full variable domain, rest sourced from reference TRBV7-3 and TRBJ2-5, is GAGVSQTPSNKVTEKGKYVELRCDPISGHTALYWYRQSLGQGPEFLIYFQGTGAADDSGLPNDRFFAVRPEGSVSTLKIQRTERGDSAVYLCASSLTGTGQETQYFGPGTRLLVL.

This clonotype was seen at least ten times. The rearrangement uses TRBV2 and TRBJ1-2; 9 bases are a match to TRBD1. This CDR3 spans 15 amino acids. The J segment lost 6 bases and the V segment lost 6 bases, leaving 11 bases of the junction unmatched. The germline V gene encodes CDR1 SNHLY and CDR2 FYNNEI. The CDR3 loop reads CASSDWDRVGDGYTF. The CDR3 nucleotides read TGTGCCAGCAGCGACTGGGACAGGGTAGGAGATGGCTACACCTTC.

This clonotype has ten or more counts. This sequence joins TRBV5-1 and TRBJ2-5; no definite D call. The CDR3 length is 14 residues. Germline values: CDR1 SGHRS, CDR2 YFSETQ. V shed 0 bases and J shed 1 base, with 7 bases lying between them. The CDR3 bases are TGCGCCAGCAGCTTGGGTAGGGCCCAAGAGACCCAGTACTTC. Translated, it gives CASSLGRAQETQYF. The complete variable domain, with remaining parts taken from reference TRBV5-1 and TRBJ2-5, reads KAGVTQTPRYLIKTRGQQVTLSCSPISGHRSVSWYQQTPGQGLQFLFEYFSETQRNKGNFPGRFSGRQFSNSRSEMNVSTLELGDSALYLCASSLGRAQETQYFGPGTRLLVL.

This chain joins TRBV28 and TRBJ2-7; the match to TRBD2 covers 15 bases. Looked up from germline, CDR1 is MDHEN and CDR2 is SYDVKM. The V segment lost 4 bases and the J segment 6 bases; nucleotides outside the gene matches: 13. This CDR3 comprises 18 residues. The CDR3 nucleotides read TGTGCCAGCAGTTCCGCAGGACTAGCGGGAGGGCCCTGGGGCGAGCAGTACTTC. This codes for CASSSAGLAGGPWGEQYF.

This rearrangement joins TRBV5-1 to TRBJ2-1; TRBD1 or TRBD2 may be the D gene (5 bases each). Looked up from germline, CDR1 is SGHRS and CDR2 is YFSETQ. The CDR3 contains 15 residues. V was trimmed by 4 bases and J by 1 base, leaving 12 bases between them. CDR3 protein: CASSDGTLSYNEQFF. As DNA, the CDR3 is TGCGCCAGCAGCGACGGGACGCTATCCTACAATGAGCAGTTCTTC. The whole variable domain, filled in from reference TRBV5-1 and TRBJ2-1, reads KAGVTQTPRYLIKTRGQQVTLSCSPISGHRSVSWYQQTPGQGLQFLFEYFSETQRNKGNFPGRFSGRQFSNSRSEMNVSTLELGDSALYLCASSDGTLSYNEQFFGPGTRLTVL.

Ten or more counts support this clonotype. The V call is TRBV6-2 or TRBV6-3, the J call TRBJ2-4, with 9 bases lining up with TRBD2. The CDR3 runs 15 residues. V dropped 7 bases and J dropped 0; count of bases not matched to a gene: 4. Germline loops: CDR1 MNHEY, CDR2 SVGEGT. CDR3 nucleotide sequence: TGTGCCAGCACTCTAGCGGGACTAGCCAAAAACATTCAGTACTTC. Residues: CASTLAGLAKNIQYF.

In this sample, this clonotype turned up a few times. A read error may be the cause here, since a much bigger clone is one base away. The chain uses TRBV7-2 and TRBJ2-1; the match to TRBD2 covers 13 bases. Trimming took 5 bases from V and 5 from J; bases not matched to a gene: 3. CDR1 is SGHTA, CDR2 FQGNSA, per germline. This CDR3 has 15 amino acids. In nucleotides, the CDR3 is TGTGCCAGCAGCACGGGACTAGCGGGAAACAATGAGCAGTTCTTC. As protein: CASSTGLAGNNEQFF.

Ten or more counts support this clonotype. The chain employs TRBV3-1 and TRBJ1-2, with TRBD1 identical over 9 bases. The V and J ends lost 0 bases and 8 bases, in that order; junction bases with no gene match: 4. The CDR3 covers 14 residues. The V gene's germline CDR1 is LGHDT and CDR2 YNNKEL (reference sequence). The CDR3 loop reads CASSQEQGAWGYTF. DNA for the CDR3: TGTGCCAGCAGCCAAGAACAGGGGGCTTGGGGCTACACCTTC.

There are many counts of this clonotype. The rearrangement links TRBV6-2 or TRBV6-3 to TRBJ2-1; TRBD2 agrees at 7 bases. This CDR3 region has 17 residues. V was pared by 5 bases and J by 4 bases, with 14 bases of the junction left unmatched. Germline V gene lookup returns CDR1 MNHEY and CDR2 SVGEGT. The CDR3 sequence is CASSLRLASRMYNEQFF. The CDR3 DNA reads TGTGCCAGCAGTCTACGACTAGCCAGTCGTATGTACAATGAGCAGTTCTTC.

At least ten counts were recorded for this clonotype. The V gene is TRBV2, the J gene TRBJ2-1; TRBD1 might be the D (6 bases). Germline lookup yields CDR1 SNHLY and CDR2 FYNNEI. CDR3 length: 11 residues. With 8 bases removed from V and 8 bases from J, the gap between germline ends came to 10 bases. CDR3 DNA sequence: TGTGCCAGCCAGGGGAGTGATGAGCAGTTCTTC. Translating it yields CASQGSDEQFF.

This clonotype was seen many times. The genes are TRBV5-1 and TRBJ2-7, with D perhaps matching TRBD2 (5 bases). V was pared by 1 base and J by 2 bases, with 10 bases between. CDR1 and CDR2 (germline): SGHRS, YFSETQ. The CDR3 contains 14 residues. The CDR3 sequence is CASSLSLAAYEQYF. Here the CDR3 DNA reads TGCGCCAGCAGCTTGAGTCTAGCCGCCTACGAGCAGTACTTC.

In this sample, this clonotype turned up many times. V and J are TRBV2 and TRBJ2-1; perhaps TRBD2 as D (6 bases). Germline-derived CDR1 and CDR2 are SNHLY and FYNNEI. The CDR3 contains 15 residues. Trimming took 4 bases from V and 5 from J, leaving 15 bases between them. The CDR3 reads CASSGLLGGNNEQFF. The CDR3 bases are TGTGCCAGCAGTGGTCTTCTGGGAGGTAACAATGAGCAGTTCTTC.

This clonotype was observed many times. The chain joins TRBV6-2 or TRBV6-3 to TRBJ2-3; D gene uncertain. Germline CDR1 is MNHEY and CDR2 is SVGEGT. The V end was cut by 0 bases, the J end by 8 bases, with 9 bases between. The length of the CDR3 is 13 residues. CDR3 region: CASSYSVAPTQYF. DNA of the CDR3: TGTGCCAGCAGTTACTCGGTTGCCCCTACGCAGTATTTT.

This clonotype was seen at least ten times. The V gene is TRBV13, the J gene TRBJ1-2; D uncertain. The CDR3 is 14 amino acids. Looked up from germline, CDR1 is PRHDT and CDR2 is FYEKMQ (reference sequence). V was pared by 6 bases and J by 0 bases, with 11 bases between. Here the CDR3 reads CASSSRPSNYGYTF. For the CDR3, the DNA is TGTGCCAGCAGTTCACGGCCTTCTAACTATGGCTACACCTTC.

Regarding this clonotype: Given a far larger clone just one base away, this is likely a sequencing read error. The gene calls are TRBV28 and TRBJ2-1; D gene ambiguous. Germline CDR1 MDHEN, CDR2 SYDVKM. V lost 7 bases and J 10 bases, leaving 14 bases between the germline ends. This CDR3 contains 12 residues. DNA of the CDR3: TGTGCCAGCAAGTCCCTAGGGTACGAGCAGTTCTTC. Translation gives CASKSLGYEQFF.

This clonotype has a count of ten or more. The CDR3 is CASSEVQGSGYTF. The CDR3 DNA reads as TGTGCCAGCAGTGAAGTACAGGGCTCCGGCTACACCTTC. The chain couples TRBV6-1 to TRBJ1-2; D may be TRBD1 (6 bases). The V end lost 1 base, the J end lost 8 bases, and 11 bases lay between the germline ends. This CDR3 region has 13 residues. CDR1 MNHNS and CDR2 SASEGT come from the germline V gene.

This clonotype was found many times. The conserved phenylalanine or tryptophan is not found at the CDR3 terminus, so this likely reflects a read error. V usage is TRBV12-3 or TRBV12-4 and J usage is TRBJ1-2; D call uncertain. The CDR3 runs 13 residues. V shed 0 bases and J shed 8 bases, with 10 bases lying between them. Here the CDR3 reads CASSLAIGEGYTL. The CDR3 coding sequence is TGTGCCAGCAGTTTAGCTATCGGGGAGGGCTACACCCTC.

A word on this clonotype: A much larger clone differs from this one at a single base, so this may be a read error. A read error is likely, as this CDR3 ends without the conserved phenylalanine or tryptophan. The V gene is TRBV2, the J gene TRBJ1-2; D uncertain. Trimming removed 3 bases at V and 4 bases at J, with 9 bases between. The CDR3 sequence is 13 residues long. Germline CDR1 and CDR2: SNHLY and FYNNEI. The CDR3: CASSEDLFYGYTS. CDR3 sequence (DNA): TGTGCCAGCAGTGAGGACCTCTTCTATGGCTACACCTCC.

This clonotype has at least ten counts. This chain's CDR3 is CASSLDGRAGTGELFF. The CDR3 region has the DNA TGTGCCAGCAGCTTAGACGGGAGGGCCGGCACCGGGGAGCTGTTTTTT. This chain joins TRBV7-2 and TRBJ2-2; 8 bases are a match to TRBD2. V gave up 1 base and J gave up 4 bases; unmatched junction bases: 5. The CDR3 is 16 amino acids. Germline-derived CDR1 and CDR2 are SGHTA and FQGNSA.